Listed here are 22 T cell receptor beta chains from one sample, sequenced in a study. One entry per CDR3 protein results from TCRdb running MiXCR on the RT-PCR reads. The sample includes about 680,000 distinct CDR3 sequences, 12% to 15% of them seen just once. Source material: memory CD4+ T cells from blood. These receptor sequences come from a female donor in good health, serving as a healthy control.

The rearrangement links TRBV14 to TRBJ2-1; 11 bases are a match to TRBD2. V lost 2 bases and J lost 6; bases outside the gene matches: 9. This CDR3 has 17 amino acids. Germline values: CDR1 SGHDN, CDR2 FVKESK. The DNA of the CDR3 is TGTGCCAGCAGCCAATTTAGCGGGAGGGCTAGTGGCAATGAGCAGTTCTTC. Amino acid sequence: CASSQFSGRASGNEQFF.

This clonotype was picked up a small number of times. The CDR3 is CSVSSQTADQPQHF. CDR3 DNA: TGCAGCGTCTCTTCACAGACGGCGGATCAGCCCCAGCATTTT. This chain links TRBV29-1 with TRBJ1-5, with D unresolved. Germline V gene data show CDR1 as SQVTM and CDR2 as ANQGSEA. The CDR3 totals 14 residues. Trimming took off 6 bases at V and 5 bases at J, with 17 bases between the two ends.

This sequence joins TRBV7-7 and TRBJ2-1; 8 bases are shared with TRBD2. The CDR3 has 16 amino acids. V lost 1 base and J lost 10; bases outside the gene matches: 12. Germline V gene lookup returns CDR1 SSHAT and CDR2 FNYEAQ (reference sequence). Here the CDR3 reads CASSLESSGHLREQFF. CDR3 nucleotides: TGTGCCAGCAGCTTAGAATCTAGCGGGCACCTGAGGGAGCAGTTCTTC.

This clonotype was found a few times. V gene TRBV20-1 combines with J gene TRBJ2-7; 7 nucleotides line up with TRBD1. The CDR3 length is 17 residues. The trim removed 3 bases at V and 4 bases at J, leaving 18 bases unmatched. Germline lookup yields CDR1 DFQATT and CDR2 SNEGSKA (reference sequence). The CDR3 nucleotides are TGCAGTGCTAGGTCCAGAAGGGGGCTAATTACGGGGTACGAGCAGTACTTC. Translated: CSARSRRGLITGYEQYF.

The chain couples TRBV7-2 to TRBJ2-3, with D tentatively TRBD2 (6 bases). The CDR3 length is 17 residues. The V and J ends lost 3 bases and 1 base respectively, with 17 bases between them. The germline V gene encodes CDR1 SGHTA and CDR2 FQGNSA. The CDR3 DNA follows: TGTGCCAGCAGCTTGGGTGGCGGGACGCTGGGCACAGATACGCAGTATTTT. The encoded protein is CASSLGGGTLGTDTQYF.

This chain uses TRBV27 with TRBJ1-1; D is perhaps TRBD1 (6 bases). Germline CDR1 and CDR2: MNHEY and SMNVEV (reference sequence). CDR3 length: 14 amino acids. V lost 3 bases and J 3 bases, leaving 11 bases between the germline ends. The CDR3 loop reads CASSLGHRDTEAFF. Here the CDR3 DNA reads TGTGCCAGCAGTTTGGGACACCGAGACACTGAAGCTTTCTTT.

The sample holds a few counts of this clonotype. The chain couples TRBV12-3 or TRBV12-4 to TRBJ1-6; no definite D call. V lost 2 bases, J lost 8 bases, and 7 bases lay in between. The CDR3 covers 13 residues. CDR3 nucleotide sequence: TGTGCCAGCAGTTTACTTGCAGATTCACCCCTCCACTTT. It yields the protein CASSLLADSPLHF.

Notes on this clonotype: Sequence at one end of the junction differs from germline and may be a read error. V and J are TRBV5-1 and TRBJ2-1, with 9 positions matching TRBD1. The CDR3 runs to 14 residues. Germline V gene lookup returns CDR1 SGHRS and CDR2 YFSETQ. The CDR3 DNA reads TGTGCCAGCAGCTCTAAGACAGGGGGCAATGAGCAGTTCTTC. Its protein product is CASSSKTGGNEQFF.

This clonotype was counted a few times. The gene calls are TRBV5-1 and TRBJ2-5; 9 bases fit TRBD1. The trim removed 3 bases at V and 5 bases at J, leaving 8 bases unmatched. Germline V gene sequence: CDR1 SGHRS, CDR2 YFSETQ. This CDR3 spans 15 amino acids. The CDR3 here is CASSYGGTGQETQYF. The CDR3 DNA is TGCGCCAGCAGCTACGGAGGGACAGGGCAGGAGACCCAGTACTTC.

The chain has TRBV28 and TRBJ1-3; D is undetermined. V dropped 0 bases and J dropped 3 bases, with 9 bases sitting between them. The CDR3 covers 15 residues. CDR1 is MDHEN, CDR2 SYDVKM, per germline. The CDR3 coding sequence is TGTGCCAGCAGTTTATGGTCGGCAGGTGGAAACACCATATATTTT. This codes for CASSLWSAGGNTIYF.

This clonotype was recorded a few times. The V gene is TRBV4-3, the J gene TRBJ2-1; unclear D gene. V was cut by 2 bases and J by 0 bases, with 8 bases left in between. Germline values: CDR1 LGHNA, CDR2 YSLEER. The CDR3 loop spans 15 amino acids. CDR3 residues: CASSQTASSYNEQFF. The CDR3 DNA reads as TGCGCCAGCAGCCAAACGGCGAGCTCCTACAATGAGCAGTTCTTC.

The table lists this clonotype with a few counts. The chain has TRBV7-2 and TRBJ2-3, with no clear D. CDR1 is SGHTA, CDR2 FQGNSA, per germline. V was shortened by 5 bases and J by 0 bases, with 12 bases between the two germline ends. This CDR3 contains 15 residues. The CDR3 coding sequence is TGTGCCAGCAGCCCCAGTGGGGTGAGCACAGATACGCAGTATTTT. Protein sequence: CASSPSGVSTDTQYF.

This clonotype was detected many times. The chain employs TRBV12-3 or TRBV12-4 and TRBJ1-1; 7 positions agree with TRBD1. The CDR3 is 14 residues long. V shed 6 bases, J shed 2 bases, and the junction held 6 bases outside the gene matches. The CDR3 DNA is TGTGCCAGCAGCTGGAACAGGGGAAACACTGAAGCTTTCTTT. It is translated as CASSWNRGNTEAFF.

This clonotype was seen a few times. The junction departs from the called germline gene at one end, perhaps through a read error. The V call is TRBV30, the J call TRBJ1-1; D is possibly TRBD1 (6 bases). The CDR3 runs 13 residues. The germline V gene encodes CDR1 GTSNPN and CDR2 SVGIG (reference sequence). DNA for the CDR3: TGTGCCTGGAGTAACTCGAGGGACACCTACCGCTGCTTT. Protein sequence: CAWSNSRDTYRCF.

This clonotype occurred many times. V and J are TRBV5-1 and TRBJ2-7, with 7 bases aligning to TRBD1. From germline, CDR1 is SGHRS and CDR2 YFSETQ. CDR3 length: 15 amino acids. V lost 7 bases, J lost 0 bases, and 10 bases stayed unmatched. CDR3 DNA sequence: TGCGCCAGCTCTGGGGCAGGACAGGACTCCTACGAGCAGTACTTC. As protein: CASSGAGQDSYEQYF.

The chain has TRBV10-3 and TRBJ2-7; a weak D match, TRBD1 (6 bases). V lost 6 bases and J 0 bases, leaving 15 bases between the germline ends. The germline V gene encodes CDR1 ENHRY and CDR2 SYGVKD. CDR3 length: 15 residues. CDR3: CAISVQGSRSYEQYF. The CDR3, as DNA: TGTGCCATCAGCGTTCAGGGGTCCCGCTCCTACGAGCAGTACTTC.

This clonotype turned up a few times. The rearrangement links TRBV15 to TRBJ1-4, with TRBD1 matching 7 bases. The V gene end was trimmed by 4 bases and the J gene end by 5 bases; junction bases not matched to a gene: 7. Germline V lookup: CDR1 LNHNV, CDR2 YYDKDF (reference sequence). The CDR3 is made up of 15 amino acids. DNA for the CDR3: TGTGCCACCAGCACTGGGGGACAGCGAAATGAAAAACTGTTTTTT. This translates into CATSTGGQRNEKLFF.

The chain combines TRBV4-3 with TRBJ1-4; D is unclear. This CDR3 has 14 residues. Germline assignment: CDR1 LGHNA and CDR2 YSLEER. With 6 bases removed from V and 7 bases from J, the gap between germline ends came to 15 bases. The CDR3 nucleotides read TGCGCCAGCAGTCCGGTGGGTGGGGTTGAAAAACTGTTTTTT. Protein sequence: CASSPVGGVEKLFF.

On this clonotype: The final CDR3 position lacks the conserved phenylalanine or tryptophan, pointing to a likely read error. The chain's CDR3 is CSAPWIAGGRDTQYS. As DNA, the CDR3 is TGCAGTGCTCCGTGGATAGCGGGTGGGCGGGATACGCAGTATTCT. V is TRBV20-1 and J is TRBJ2-3; 7 positions agree with TRBD2. The CDR3 sequence is 15 residues long. J was trimmed by 6 bases and V by 5 bases; bases with no gene match: 14. In germline, CDR1 is DFQATT, CDR2 SNEGSKA (reference sequence).

The V call is TRBV7-9, the J call TRBJ2-7, with a tentative D call TRBD2 (5 bases). CDR1 is SEHNR, CDR2 FQNEAQ, per germline (reference sequence). Trimming stripped 2 bases from V and 6 bases from J, with 11 bases between. The CDR3 consists of 13 residues. CDR3 region: CASSLKRETEQYF. In DNA, the CDR3 is TGTGCCAGCAGCTTAAAGAGGGAGACCGAGCAGTACTTC.

This clonotype was picked up many times. The DNA of the CDR3 is TGCAGCGGATTACAGGGTGTGGACTATGGCTACACCTTC. This encodes CSGLQGVDYGYTF. The gene calls are TRBV29-1 and TRBJ1-2; D may be TRBD1 (6 bases). Trimming took 7 bases from V and 3 from J, leaving 15 bases between them. This CDR3 has 13 residues. Per germline, CDR1 SQVTM and CDR2 ANQGSEA.

The CDR3 nucleotides read TGTGCCAGCAGTTTAGATATGTTCTACTACGAGCAGTACTTC. It specifies CASSLDMFYYEQYF. The chain couples TRBV27 to TRBJ2-7; D gene uncertain. The CDR3 spans 14 residues. CDR1 and CDR2 (germline): MNHEY, SMNVEV (reference sequence). Trimming cost V 2 bases and J 3 bases, with 11 bases left between them.